Following are 19 T cell receptor beta chains from one sample sequenced in a study of human T cells and chemical hapten exposure. MiXCR, applied by TCRdb to the RACE reads, yields one record per CDR3 protein. The sample consists of fewer than 150,000 distinct CDR3 sequences, roughly an eighth of them appearing once. The time point: patch test 1, 2 weeks after DPC sensitization. Treatment here: therapeutic diphenylcyclopropenone sensitization with weekly scalp DPC. This specimen consisted of whole blood, obtained in connection with sensitization to the hapten diphenylcyclopropenone (DPC). The receptors originated from a man in his late teens or twenties with alopecia areata. Some clones in this sample may be carry-over from other donors' samples.

The sample holds a few counts of this clonotype. The rearrangement links TRBV7-9 to TRBJ2-7, with TRBD1 matching 9 bases. CDR3 size: 15 residues. Germline assignment: CDR1 SEHNR and CDR2 FQNEAQ (reference sequence). The V gene end was trimmed by 5 bases and the J gene end by 5 bases; junction bases not matched to a gene: 10. The CDR3 protein is CASSLGPTGGHEQYV. DNA of the CDR3: TGTGCCAGCAGCCTAGGACCAACAGGGGGCCACGAGCAGTACGTC.

This clonotype was counted between two and nine times. The chain links TRBV20-1 to TRBJ2-3; the D gene could be TRBD1 or TRBD2 (6 bases each). This CDR3 comprises 15 residues. Germline lookup yields CDR1 DFQATT and CDR2 SNEGSKA (reference sequence). Trimming pared 6 bases from V and 4 bases from J, leaving 20 bases between. In nucleotides, the CDR3 is TGCAGTGCCCCATCCTTGAGGGGGGTCGCAGATACGCAGTATTTT. This codes for CSAPSLRGVADTQYF.

This clonotype was detected a few times. The V and J genes are TRBV7-3 and TRBJ2-1, with a tentative D call TRBD1 (6 bases). Trimming stripped 5 bases from V and 6 bases from J, with 17 bases between. CDR1 and CDR2 from the germline V gene are SGHTA and FQGTGA. The CDR3 covers 15 residues. The CDR3 sequence: CASSQGGWRLNEQFF. The CDR3 nucleotides read TGTGCCAGCAGCCAAGGGGGATGGAGGCTCAATGAGCAGTTCTTC.

This sequence joins TRBV29-1 and TRBJ1-1; D unresolved. Germline assignment: CDR1 SQVTM and CDR2 ANQGSEA. The CDR3 covers 15 residues. V shed 0 bases and J shed 7 bases, with 18 bases lying between them. The CDR3 coding sequence is TGCAGCGTTGAAGATCCCACCCTCGCATACCTTGAAGCTTTCTTT. It translates to CSVEDPTLAYLEAFF.

The chain links TRBV10-3 to TRBJ2-1, with 8 bases lining up with TRBD2. Germline V gene lookup returns CDR1 ENHRY and CDR2 SYGVKD. V trimming: 1 base; J trimming: 5 bases; junction bases outside the gene matches: 4. This CDR3 is 15 amino acids long. CDR3 sequence: CAISELAGGDNEQFF. In DNA form, the CDR3 reads TGTGCCATCAGTGAGTTGGCGGGGGGCGACAATGAGCAGTTCTTC.

This clonotype was observed a few times. This rearrangement joins TRBV7-9 to TRBJ2-1, with 8 positions matching TRBD1. Germline CDR1 reads SEHNR; CDR2 reads FQNEAQ (reference sequence). The CDR3 loop spans 19 amino acids. The ends lost 3 bases at V and 9 bases at J; junction bases unmatched: 22. CDR3 DNA sequence: TGTGCCAGCAGCTTTCTACGACAGGGGAAGAATCCTAGAGGGGGTGAGCAGTTCTTC. This sequence encodes CASSFLRQGKNPRGGEQFF. Together with reference TRBV7-9 and TRBJ2-1, the CDR3 gives the full variable domain: DTGVSQNPRHKITKRGQNVTFRCDPISEHNRLYWYRQTLGQGPEFLTYFQNEAQLEKSRLLSDRFSAERPKGSFSTLEIQRTEQGDSAMYLCASSFLRQGKNPRGGEQFFGPGTRLTVL.

Ten or more counts support this clonotype. The V gene is TRBV18, the J gene TRBJ2-2, with D tentatively TRBD1 (6 bases). CDR3 length: 14 amino acids. The V gene's germline CDR1 is KGHSH and CDR2 LQKENI. Trimming removed 4 bases from V and 3 bases from J, with 9 bases in between. The CDR3 DNA is TGTGCCAGCTCACTACAGGGTCACACCGGGGAGCTGTTTTTT. Protein: CASSLQGHTGELFF.

The genes are TRBV5-4 and TRBJ2-7; D ambiguous. Trimming pared 0 bases from V and 1 base from J, leaving 5 bases between. Germline CDR1 is SGHNT and CDR2 is YYREEE (reference sequence). CDR3 size: 13 residues. The CDR3 sequence is CASSLVGSYEQYV. The CDR3 nucleotides read TGTGCCAGCAGCTTGGTAGGGTCCTACGAGCAGTACGTC.

This clonotype has ten or more counts. The chain couples TRBV12-3 or TRBV12-4 to TRBJ2-3; 8 nucleotides match TRBD2. The V gene end was trimmed by 4 bases and the J gene end by 2 bases; junction bases not matched to a gene: 5. The length of the CDR3 is 15 residues. As DNA, the CDR3 is TGTGCCAGCAGTTCCGGGGGGGCCCACACAGATACGCAGTATTTT. This sequence encodes CASSSGGAHTDTQYF.

The chain carries TRBV4-3 and TRBJ2-3; D remains ambiguous. CDR3 length: 16 residues. Germline V gene data show CDR1 as LGHNA and CDR2 as YSLEER. V lost 0 bases, J lost 0 bases, and 10 bases lay in between. For the CDR3, the DNA is TGCGCCAGCAGCCAAGATTTGCGGACGAGCACAGATACGCAGTATTTT. It translates to CASSQDLRTSTDTQYF.

This clonotype was recorded a few times. The chain is built from TRBV6-2 or TRBV6-3 and TRBJ2-7; 7 bases map to TRBD2. The CDR3 extends over 14 amino acids. Germline assignment: CDR1 MNHEY and CDR2 SVGEGT. V was clipped by 10 bases and J by 5 bases; unmatched bases: 14. The CDR3 protein is CATSHLGLGNEQYV. The CDR3 coding sequence is TGTGCCACCTCGCACCTCGGACTAGGCAACGAGCAGTACGTC.

This clonotype was observed a handful of times. The V gene is TRBV7-9, the J gene TRBJ2-5; D is possibly TRBD1 (6 bases). CDR1 and CDR2 (germline): SEHNR, FQNEAQ (reference sequence). The CDR3 extends over 15 amino acids. Trimming stripped 0 bases from V and 7 bases from J, with 15 bases between. The CDR3 region is CASSLATGLDVTQYF. CDR3 bases: TGTGCCAGCAGCTTAGCTACAGGGTTGGACGTGACCCAGTACTTC.

This clonotype has more than one count but fewer than ten. The chain links TRBV19 to TRBJ2-5; 9 positions match TRBD1. Germline CDR1 is LNHDA and CDR2 is SQIVND (reference sequence). V was pared by 7 bases and J by 3 bases, with 3 bases of the junction left unmatched. This CDR3 spans 13 amino acids. DNA for the CDR3: TGTGCCAGTAATAGGACAGGGGAAGAGACCCAGTACTTC. It encodes CASNRTGEETQYF.

This clonotype was counted a few times. V gene TRBV3-1 combines with J gene TRBJ2-1; 9 bases map to TRBD1. Losses at the gene ends were 2 bases for V and 6 bases for J; bases not matched to a gene: 5. CDR3 length: 15 amino acids. Germline V gene sequence: CDR1 LGHDT, CDR2 YNNKEL (reference sequence). The CDR3 DNA is TGTGCCAGCAGCCAACCGGGACAGGGAGGCAATGAGCAGTTCTTC. Translated, it gives CASSQPGQGGNEQFF.

In its sample, this clonotype was seen a few times. The rearrangement uses TRBV5-1 and TRBJ2-7; 9 bases align to TRBD1. V lost 4 bases, J lost 6 bases, and 8 bases stayed unmatched. Germline CDR1 SGHRS, CDR2 YFSETQ. The CDR3 has 14 residues. The CDR3 DNA reads TGCGCCAGCAGCCCGGGACAGGGAGTTTTCGAGCAGTACTTC. Protein: CASSPGQGVFEQYF.

J is TRBJ1-6 and V is TRBV7-3; D ambiguous. The CDR3 extends over 14 amino acids. The V and J ends lost 0 bases and 8 bases respectively, with 8 bases between them. Germline assignment: CDR1 SGHTA and CDR2 FQGTGA. The CDR3 DNA reads as TGTGCCAGCAGCTTAACGGTCGGTGATTCACCCCTCCACTTT. It yields the protein CASSLTVGDSPLHF.

This clonotype came up a few times. This CDR3 is CATEGTGAVSEQYF. The CDR3 region has the DNA TGTGCCACGGAGGGAACAGGGGCGGTCTCCGAGCAGTACTTC. V gene TRBV28 combines with J gene TRBJ2-7; a weak D match, TRBD1 (7 bases). V shed 10 bases and J shed 6 bases, with 22 bases lying between them. This CDR3 is built from 14 residues. The germline CDR1 and CDR2 sequences are MDHEN and SYDVKM.

The chain is built from TRBV6-2 or TRBV6-3 and TRBJ2-6, with D unresolved. Trimming shortened V by 2 bases and J by 1 base, and 6 bases separated the two germline ends. The CDR3 has 15 residues. The germline gives CDR1 MNHEY, CDR2 SVGEGT. Written as DNA, the CDR3 is TGTGCCAGCAGTTACCACGGGTCTGGGGCCAACGTCCTGACTTTC. As protein: CASSYHGSGANVLTF.

This chain uses TRBV20-1 with TRBJ1-1, with 8 bases aligning to TRBD1. The CDR3 covers 16 residues. Germline CDR1 DFQATT, CDR2 SNEGSKA (reference sequence). J gave up 0 bases and V 6 bases, and 12 bases lay outside the gene matches. The CDR3 spells CSATRDRIFMNTEAFF. For the CDR3, the DNA is TGCAGTGCCACCCGGGACAGGATTTTCATGAACACTGAAGCTTTCTTT.